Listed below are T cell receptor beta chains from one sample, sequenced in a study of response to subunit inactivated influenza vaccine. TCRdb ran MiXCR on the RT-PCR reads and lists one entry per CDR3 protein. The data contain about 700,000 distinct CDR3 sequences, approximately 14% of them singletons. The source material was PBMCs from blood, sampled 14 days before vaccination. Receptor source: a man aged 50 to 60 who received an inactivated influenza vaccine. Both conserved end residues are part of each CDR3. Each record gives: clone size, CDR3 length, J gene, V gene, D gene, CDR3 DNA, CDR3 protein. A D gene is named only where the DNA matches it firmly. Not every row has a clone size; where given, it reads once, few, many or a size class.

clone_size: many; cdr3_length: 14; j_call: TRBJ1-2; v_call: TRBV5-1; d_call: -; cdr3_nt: TGCGCCAGCAGCTTGAGTGACCTAAACTATGGCTACACCTTC; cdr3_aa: CASSLSDLNYGYTF
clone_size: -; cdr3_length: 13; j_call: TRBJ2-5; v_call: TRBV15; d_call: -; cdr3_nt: TGTGCCACCAGCAGAATAGGGGGGGAGACCCAGTACTTC; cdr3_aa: CATSRIGGETQYF
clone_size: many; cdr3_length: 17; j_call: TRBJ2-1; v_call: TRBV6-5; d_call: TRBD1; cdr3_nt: TGTGCCAGCAGTTACTCCCTTGGGACAGGGGGTAATTATGAGCAGTTCTTC; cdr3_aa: CASSYSLGTGGNYEQFF
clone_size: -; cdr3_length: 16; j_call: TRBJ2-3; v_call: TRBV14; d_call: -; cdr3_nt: TGTGCCAGCAGCCCCCTTAGCGGAAATTTACCAGATACGCAGTATTTT; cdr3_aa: CASSPLSGNLPDTQYF
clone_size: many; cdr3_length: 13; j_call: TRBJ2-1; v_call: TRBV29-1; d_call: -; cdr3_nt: TGCAGCGTAGAAACGGGACCTGGTCTAGGGCGGTTCTTC; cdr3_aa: CSVETGPGLGRFF
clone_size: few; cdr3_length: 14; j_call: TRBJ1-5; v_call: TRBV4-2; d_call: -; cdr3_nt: TGTGCCAGCAGCCAAGAGGGAGGGGATCAGCCCCAGCATTTT; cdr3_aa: CASSQEGGDQPQHF
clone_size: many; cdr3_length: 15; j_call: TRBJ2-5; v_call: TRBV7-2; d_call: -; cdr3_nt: TGTGCCAGCAGCTTAGCGAGTAGTCGGGGGGAGACCCAGTACTTC; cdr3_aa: CASSLASSRGETQYF
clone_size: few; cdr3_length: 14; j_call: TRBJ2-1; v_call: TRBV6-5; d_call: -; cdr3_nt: TGTGCCAGCAGTTACGCTCCCAGGGTTTATGAGCAGTTCTTC; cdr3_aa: CASSYAPRVYEQFF
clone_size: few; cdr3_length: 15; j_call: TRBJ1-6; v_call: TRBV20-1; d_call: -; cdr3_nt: TGCAGTGCTAGACGCGGAGGAGGGGGTAATTCACCCCTCCACTTT; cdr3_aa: CSARRGGGGNSPLHF
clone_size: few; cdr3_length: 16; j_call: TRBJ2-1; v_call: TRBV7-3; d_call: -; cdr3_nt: TGTGCCAGCAGTCCTCGTCCGGGACCAGCAGACAATGAGCAGTTCTTC; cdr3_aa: CASSPRPGPADNEQFF
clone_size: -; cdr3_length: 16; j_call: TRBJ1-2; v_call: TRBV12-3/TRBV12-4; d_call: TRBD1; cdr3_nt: TGTGCCAGCAGTGTGTATCGGGACAGACAAGACTATGGCTACACCTTC; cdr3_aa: CASSVYRDRQDYGYTF
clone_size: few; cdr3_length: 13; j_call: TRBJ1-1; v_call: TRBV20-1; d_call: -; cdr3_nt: TGCAGTGCCTCACTCAGCAGGGCCACTGAAGCTTTCTTT; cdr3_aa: CSASLSRATEAFF
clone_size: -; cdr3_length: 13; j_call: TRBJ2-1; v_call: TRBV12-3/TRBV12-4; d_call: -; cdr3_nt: TGTGCCAGCAGTTACGTGTCGGGGGATGAGCAGTTCTTC; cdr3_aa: CASSYVSGDEQFF
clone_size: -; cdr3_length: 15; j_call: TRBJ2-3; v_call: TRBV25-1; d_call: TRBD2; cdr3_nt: TGTGCCAGCAGTGAACGGGGGGTAAGCACAGATACGCAGTATTTT; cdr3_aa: CASSERGVSTDTQYF